This T cell receptor beta chain originates from a study of Ad26.COV2.S vaccination and SARS-CoV-2 variants. In the study overall: Vaccine-arm donor from the placebo-controlled COV1001 Ad26.COV2.S trial.

The study's findings and limits: It is possible that the TCR breadth and depth analyses underestimated the total T cell responses. Comparability of non-spike TCR breadth was observed across vaccine and placebo recipients. It was vaccine recipients, not placebo recipients, who had the higher spike-specific TCR breadth.

The length of the CDR3 is 13 residues. Germline CDR1 and CDR2: SGHTA and FQGNSA. Trimming left V 4 bases short and J 9 bases short, with 16 bases between. Using immunoSEQ multiplex PCR, the repertoire was profiled, and TCRdb retains in-frame clones only, with some absent. Altogether over 200,000 clones are present, 88% being singletons, with the ten largest covering about 10%. Sample treatment: 15 to 20 received Ad26.COV2.S at low or high dose, single or two shots; a few received placebo; per-sample allocation not given. Vaccine and placebo recipients were sampled on day 63 after the first injection. This clone was seen just once. Its antigen is not known.

Here the sequenced sample was peripheral blood, taken in a trial of Ad26.COV2.S vaccine versus placebo. The source of this sequence is a person between 18 and 65 years old who received the Ad26.COV2.S COVID-19 vaccine or a placebo. The rearrangement links TRBV7-2 to TRBJ2-7; D perhaps matches TRBD1 (6 bases). In DNA form, the CDR3 reads TGTGCCAGCAGCTGGACAGAGGTTGGGGGGCAGTACTTC. Its protein is CASSWTEVGGQYF.